The 5 T cell receptor beta chains below were found in one sample sequenced in a study of blood T cells in healthy people across ages (dated by TCRdb to between 2015 and 2016). To prepare the library, 5' RACE was applied. TCRdb shows the sequencer as Illumina HiSeq 2500. A second PCR of roughly 6 to 11 cycles was performed with a sample-barcoded 5' primer and a J-beta primer mix. TCRdb handled the public reads itself, with Q25 trimming in fastp and clone calling in MiXCR, and kept productive beta chains. Each CDR3 protein gets just one entry, which takes the most common genes and DNA from the rows behind it. This sample has approximately 800,000 distinct CDR3 sequences in its table, and roughly 40% of those were observed once. The ten most abundant clones make up 10% to 15% of the sample. Sequenced: blood. These receptors were obtained from a man between 18 and 35 years old in good health.

The chain recombines TRBV11-2 with TRBJ2-5; 8 positions agree with TRBD1. CDR1 and CDR2 from the germline V gene are SGHAT and FQNNGV. The CDR3 contains 15 residues. The junction had 7 bases not matched to a gene; V was cut back by 6 bases and J by 1 base. The DNA of the CDR3 is TGTGCCAGCAGTTACATAGGACAGGGCCAAGAGACCCAGTACTTC. Its translation is CASSYIGQGQETQYF.

The chain couples TRBV5-4 to TRBJ1-1; D is ambiguous. CDR3 length equals 13 residues. Germline CDR1 reads SGHNT; CDR2 reads YYREEE (reference sequence). Trimming removed 0 bases at V and 4 bases at J, with 7 bases between. Here the CDR3 reads CASSLDRTTEAFF. For the CDR3, the DNA is TGTGCCAGCAGCTTGGATCGCACCACTGAAGCTTTCTTT.

The chain combines TRBV19 with TRBJ1-2; TRBD1 agrees at 7 bases. V lost 6 bases to trimming and J lost 0 bases; unmatched junction nucleotides: 4. The germline gives CDR1 LNHDA, CDR2 SQIVND (reference sequence). The CDR3 runs 14 residues. In DNA, the CDR3 is TGTGCCAGTAGCAACGACAGGGCTAACTATGGCTACACCTTC. Translating gives CASSNDRANYGYTF. The variable domain in full, with the rest retrieved from reference TRBV19 and TRBJ1-2, is DGGITQSPKYLFRKEGQNVTLSCEQNLNHDAMYWYRQDPGQGLRLIYYSQIVNDFQKGDIAEGYSVSREKKESFPLTVTSAQKNPTAFYLCASSNDRANYGYTFGSGTRLTVV.

The J gene is TRBJ2-7, the V gene TRBV7-3; D is perhaps TRBD2 (6 bases). The CDR3 consists of 16 residues. Looked up from germline, CDR1 is SGHTA and CDR2 is FQGTGA. Trimming took off 2 bases at V and 7 bases at J, with 21 bases between the two ends. The CDR3 DNA is TGTGCCAGCAGCTTAGCGCCGGGACTCCACGGGGATGAGCAGTACTTC. Translated, it gives CASSLAPGLHGDEQYF. Combining the CDR3 with reference TRBV7-3 and TRBJ2-7 gives the whole variable domain GAGVSQTPSNKVTEKGKYVELRCDPISGHTALYWYRQSLGQGPEFLIYFQGTGAADDSGLPNDRFFAVRPEGSVSTLKIQRTERGDSAVYLCASSLAPGLHGDEQYFGPGTRLTVT.

As regards this clonotype: A read error may explain this, as a much larger clone is one base away. The V gene is TRBV20-1, the J gene TRBJ2-7; D is undetermined. This CDR3 has 13 amino acids. The V end was cut by 2 bases, the J end by 7 bases, with 15 bases between. Germline V lookup: CDR1 DFQATT, CDR2 SNEGSKA (reference sequence). The CDR3 nucleotides read TGCAGTGCTAGAACGAGCTCCTACAATGAGCAGTACTTC. Its translation is CSARTSSYNEQYF.